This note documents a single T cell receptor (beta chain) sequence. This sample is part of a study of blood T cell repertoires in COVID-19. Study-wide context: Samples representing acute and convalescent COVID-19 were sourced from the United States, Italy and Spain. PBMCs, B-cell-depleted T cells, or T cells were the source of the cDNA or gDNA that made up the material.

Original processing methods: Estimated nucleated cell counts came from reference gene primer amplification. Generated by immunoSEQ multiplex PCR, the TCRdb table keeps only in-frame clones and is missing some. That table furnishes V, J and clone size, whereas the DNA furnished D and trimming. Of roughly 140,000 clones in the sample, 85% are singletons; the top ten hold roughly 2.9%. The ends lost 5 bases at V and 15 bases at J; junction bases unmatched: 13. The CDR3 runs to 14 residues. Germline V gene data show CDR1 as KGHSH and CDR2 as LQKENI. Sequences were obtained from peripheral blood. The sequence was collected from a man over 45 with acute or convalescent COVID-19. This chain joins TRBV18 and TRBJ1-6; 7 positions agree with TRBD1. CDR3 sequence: CASSAATDRELLHF. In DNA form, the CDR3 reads TGTGCCAGCTCAGCGGCCACCGACAGGGAACTCCTCCACTTT.